The 3 T cell receptor beta chains given below trace back to one sample, sequenced in a study of neurological immune-mediated disorders. TCRdb analysed the 5' RACE reads with MiXCR anew, one entry per CDR3 protein. The table includes 40,000 to 45,000 distinct CDR3 sequences, about 13% detected once. The source material was PBMCs. The receptors were sampled from a female donor in good health.

There are many counts of this clonotype. This chain joins TRBV20-1 and TRBJ1-1, with unresolved D. V shed 0 bases and J shed 1 base, with 12 bases lying between them. Per the germline V gene, CDR1 is DFQATT and CDR2 is SNEGSKA (reference sequence). The CDR3 has 15 residues. Written as DNA, the CDR3 is TGCAGTGCTAGAGAGCGGGAAATAAAGAACACTGAAGCTTTCTTT. Amino acid sequence: CSAREREIKNTEAFF.

This clonotype was observed a single time. V gene TRBV20-1 combines with J gene TRBJ2-1; TRBD2 matches at 11 bases. The CDR3 spans 14 residues. Germline CDR1 is DFQATT and CDR2 is SNEGSKA (reference sequence). V lost 6 bases to trimming and J lost 6 bases; unmatched junction nucleotides: 7. The CDR3 sequence: CSAHRLAGLNEQFF. The CDR3 region has the DNA TGCAGTGCCCACCGACTAGCGGGGCTCAATGAGCAGTTCTTC.

Many counts were recorded for this clonotype. The chain combines TRBV5-1 with TRBJ1-3, with TRBD1 matching over 7 bases. Losses at the gene ends were 4 bases for V and 0 bases for J; bases not matched to a gene: 10. This CDR3 has 17 amino acids. CDR1 is SGHRS, CDR2 YFSETQ, per germline. The CDR3 DNA reads as TGCGCCAGCAGCCTAGAGCCGACAGGGACCTCTGGAAACACCATATATTTT. Its protein product is CASSLEPTGTSGNTIYF.